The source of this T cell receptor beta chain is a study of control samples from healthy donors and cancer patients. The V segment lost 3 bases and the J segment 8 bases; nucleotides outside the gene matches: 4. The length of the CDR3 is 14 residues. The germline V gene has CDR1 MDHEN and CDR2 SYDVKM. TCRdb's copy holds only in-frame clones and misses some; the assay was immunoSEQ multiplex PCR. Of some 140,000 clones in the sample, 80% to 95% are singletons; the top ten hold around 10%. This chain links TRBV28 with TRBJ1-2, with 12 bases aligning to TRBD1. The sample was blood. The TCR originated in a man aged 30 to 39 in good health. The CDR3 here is CASSLGQGAWGYTF. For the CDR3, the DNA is TGTGCCAGCAGTTTGGGACAGGGGGCTTGGGGCTACACCTTC.